Here is one T cell receptor beta chain with its context. Its antigen is unidentified. TCRdb processed the RT-PCR reads anew with MiXCR; each CDR3 protein has one entry. The table lists about 800,000 distinct CDR3 sequences, around 20% of them singletons, with 10% to 13% in the top ten. The data were obtained in a study of response to subunit inactivated influenza vaccine. Findings and caveats of the study: It was the authors' suggestion that each seasonal influenza vaccination recruits few new T cells.

Trimming stripped 4 bases from V and 1 base from J, with 13 bases between. Germline V gene sequence: CDR1 SGHAT, CDR2 FQNNGV. The CDR3 has 16 residues. The clonotype originates from a man aged 50 or older who received an inactivated influenza vaccine. The rearrangement uses TRBV11-2 and TRBJ2-2; D is unclear. The material sequenced was PBMCs from blood, taken 4 to 6 days after vaccination. The CDR3 spells CASSSQKPLNTGELFF. DNA of the CDR3: TGTGCCAGCAGCTCACAGAAACCCTTGAACACCGGGGAGCTGTTTTTT.